These 32 T cell receptor beta chains were all obtained from the same sample, sequenced in a study of blood T cell repertoires in COVID-19. Using immunoSEQ multiplex PCR, the repertoire was profiled, and TCRdb retains in-frame clones only, with some absent. The sample has 250,000 to 300,000 clones; 89% are singletons. The sequenced material came from PBMCs or T cells enriched from blood (not recorded which). The receptors derive from a woman aged 45-65 years who had been exposed to COVID-19.

This clone was picked up a small number of times. This chain uses TRBV21-1 with TRBJ1-3. TRBV21-1 is classified as a pseudogene. CDR3 length equals 17 residues. CDR3 DNA sequence: TGTGCCAGCAGCAAAGGTGGTGAGGGTAGCTCTGGAAACACCATATATTTT. Translating it yields CASSKGGEGSSGNTIYF.

The gene calls are TRBV6-5 and TRBJ2-2; 7 nucleotides align to TRBD1. Germline V gene sequence: CDR1 MNHEY, CDR2 SVGAGI. The CDR3 runs 12 residues. V shed 11 bases, J shed 4 bases, and the junction held 4 bases outside the gene matches. In nucleotides, the CDR3 is TGTGCCCGGGGACAGCCCACCGGGGAGCTGTTTTTT. Translating it yields CARGQPTGELFF.

This clone was detected only once. An end of the junction does not agree with germline; a read error may underlie this. This chain connects TRBV5-4 to TRBJ2-7, with a tentative D call TRBD2 (5 bases). Germline V lookup: CDR1 SGHNT, CDR2 YYREEE (reference sequence). The CDR3 contains 13 residues. In DNA, the CDR3 is TGTGCCAGCAGCTTAGGTCCCTCTAACACGGCGGGCTTC. The encoded protein is CASSLGPSNTAGF. Based on the CDR3 plus reference TRBV5-4 and TRBJ2-7, the full variable domain is ETGVTQSPTHLIKTRGQQVTLRCSSQSGHNTVSWYQQALGQGPQFIFQYYREEENGRGNFPPRFSGLQFPNYSSELNVNALELDDSALYLCASSLGPSNTAGFGPGTRLTVT.

V is TRBV5-1 and J is TRBJ2-1, with a tentative D call TRBD1 (6 bases). This CDR3 is 15 amino acids long. V gave up 4 bases and J gave up 7 bases, with 18 bases separating them. Per germline, CDR1 SGHRS and CDR2 YFSETQ. The CDR3 reads CASSRRSRGENEQFF. CDR3 nucleotides: TGCGCCAGCAGCCGGAGATCCAGGGGAGAGAATGAGCAGTTCTTC.

Concerning this clone itself: Different DNA sequences within this sample yield the same CDR3. This rearrangement joins TRBV7-2 to TRBJ1-2; TRBD1 is a possible D gene (5 bases). CDR3 length: 14 residues. Germline values: CDR1 SGHTA, CDR2 FQGNSA. V dropped 5 bases and J dropped 2 bases, with 12 bases sitting between them. The CDR3 nucleotides are TGTGCCAGCAGCCCAGATCGGGGGAACTATGGCTACACCTTC. Its protein product is CASSPDRGNYGYTF.

The CDR3 DNA reads as TGTGCCAGCAGCCAAGATCTAGGGGACTTTTCTACTTCACCCCTCCACTTT. The encoded protein is CASSQDLGDFSTSPLHF. The gene calls are TRBV3-1 (or the pseudogene TRBV3-2) and TRBJ1-6; D is possibly TRBD1 (5 bases). There are 17 residues in the CDR3. Per germline, CDR1 LGHDT and CDR2 YNNKEL (reference sequence). V shed 0 bases and J shed 9 bases, with 18 bases lying between them.

V gene TRBV6-5 combines with J gene TRBJ1-5, with a weak D call TRBD1 (5 bases). Per the germline V gene, CDR1 is MNHEY and CDR2 is SVGAGI. CDR3 length: 15 amino acids. The ends were cut back, 4 bases at V and 9 bases at J, with 19 bases in the middle. The CDR3 DNA reads as TGTGCCAGCAGTTCCGGGACGGCGGACTATAGGCCCCAGCATTTT. It is translated as CASSSGTADYRPQHF.

CDR3 nucleotide sequence: TGTGCCAGCAGCCAGACCGGCTTGGCGGGCACTGAAGCTTTCTTT. Translation: CASSQTGLAGTEAFF. The chain combines TRBV4-2 with TRBJ1-1; D uncertain. The CDR3 length is 15 residues. Germline V lookup: CDR1 LGHNA, CDR2 YNFKEQ. Trimming pared 3 bases from V and 4 bases from J, leaving 15 bases between.

The rearrangement links TRBV5-1 to TRBJ1-4; D is ambiguous. V lost 4 bases and J 2 bases, leaving 12 bases between the germline ends. There are 15 residues in the CDR3. Germline CDR1 SGHRS, CDR2 YFSETQ. The CDR3 coding sequence is TGCGCCAGCAGCCCCCAGGATGGCACTAATGAAAAACTGTTTTTT. Translating it yields CASSPQDGTNEKLFF. Combining the CDR3 with reference TRBV5-1 and TRBJ1-4 gives the whole variable domain KAGVTQTPRYLIKTRGQQVTLSCSPISGHRSVSWYQQTPGQGLQFLFEYFSETQRNKGNFPGRFSGRQFSNSRSEMNVSTLELGDSALYLCASSPQDGTNEKLFFGSGTQLSVL.

The rearrangement joins TRBV7-8 to TRBJ2-7; D might be TRBD2 (5 bases). V gave up 1 base and J gave up 3 bases, with 19 bases separating them. This CDR3 comprises 17 residues. Per the germline V gene, CDR1 is SGHVS and CDR2 is FQNEAQ. CDR3 nucleotides: TGTGCCAGCAGCTTAGTTGGCGTTTCCGGCCGGGGCTACGAGCAGTACTTC. It specifies CASSLVGVSGRGYEQYF.

The V and J genes are TRBV6-1 and TRBJ1-3; D perhaps matches TRBD1 (6 bases). V was clipped by 3 bases and J by 7 bases, with 16 bases between them. Germline V gives CDR1 MNHNS, CDR2 SASEGT. The CDR3 is 15 amino acids. CDR3 nucleotides: TGTGCCAGCAGTGAGGAGTTATACAGGGTGAACACCATATATTTT. Amino acids: CASSEELYRVNTIYF.

The V and J genes are TRBV10-3 and TRBJ1-2, with TRBD1 as a possible D gene (6 bases). The V end lost 4 bases, the J end lost 5 bases, and 14 bases lay between the germline ends. Germline V gene data show CDR1 as ENHRY and CDR2 as SYGVKD. The CDR3 spans 14 residues. The chain's CDR3 is CAISGLGQGYGYTF. The CDR3 DNA reads TGTGCCATCAGTGGCCTTGGGCAGGGGTATGGCTACACCTTC.

This chain joins TRBV11-1 and TRBJ1-6; D is ambiguous. The germline V gene encodes CDR1 SGHAT and CDR2 FQDESV (reference sequence). This CDR3 is 16 amino acids long. The V gene lost 4 bases and the J gene lost 5 bases, with 15 bases spanning the gap. The CDR3 region has the DNA TGTGCCAGCAGCTACGACAAGCGGAGGAATAATTCACCCCTCCACTTT. Encoded protein: CASSYDKRRNNSPLHF.

The V call is TRBV28, the J call TRBJ2-2, with D unresolved. Between the trimmed V and J ends, which lost 5 bases and 2 bases, there was a span of 9 bases. The CDR3 has 14 amino acids. In germline, CDR1 is MDHEN, CDR2 SYDVKM. CDR3 protein: CASSPTTNTGELFF. In DNA, the CDR3 is TGTGCCAGCAGTCCGACAACAAACACCGGGGAGCTGTTTTTT. The full variable domain, rest sourced from reference TRBV28 and TRBJ2-2, is DVKVTQSSRYLVKRTGEKVFLECVQDMDHENMFWYRQDPGLGLRLIYFSYDVKMKEKGDIPEGYSVSREKKERFSLILESASTNQTSMYLCASSPTTNTGELFFGEGSRLTVL.

The CDR3 spells CASSLVTGDTQYF. Here the CDR3 DNA reads TGTGCCAGCAGCTTGGTGACGGGAGATACGCAGTATTTT. The genes are TRBV5-4 and TRBJ2-3; D not certain. This CDR3 comprises 13 residues. V was cut by 0 bases and J by 5 bases, with 7 bases left in between. Looked up from germline, CDR1 is SGHNT and CDR2 is YYREEE (reference sequence).

The genes are TRBV6-2 or TRBV6-3 and TRBJ1-1, with TRBD1 matching over 7 bases. The ends lost 6 bases at V and 1 base at J; junction bases unmatched: 5. The CDR3 runs to 14 residues. Germline assignment: CDR1 MNHEY and CDR2 SVGEGT. CDR3 in DNA: TGTGCCAGCAGCACCTACAGGGGGAACACTGAAGCTTTCTTT. As protein: CASSTYRGNTEAFF.

The table lists this clone with a count of one. The rearrangement joins TRBV2 to TRBJ2-7; 7 bases are shared with TRBD2. Losses at the gene ends were 7 bases for V and 0 bases for J; bases not matched to a gene: 3. The V gene's germline CDR1 is SNHLY and CDR2 FYNNEI. The CDR3 loop spans 13 amino acids. The CDR3 is CASTASGSYEQYF. For the CDR3, the DNA is TGTGCCAGCACCGCTAGCGGCTCCTACGAGCAGTACTTC.

The genes are TRBV27 and TRBJ2-3; a weak D match, TRBD2 (6 bases). CDR3 length: 13 amino acids. The V and J ends lost 7 bases and 10 bases respectively, with 18 bases between them. CDR1 is MNHEY and CDR2 is SMNVEV in the germline V gene (reference sequence). The CDR3 loop is CASNLFGGKAQYF. CDR3 bases: TGTGCCAGCAACTTATTCGGGGGAAAGGCGCAGTATTTT.

V and J are TRBV9 and TRBJ2-5; 9 nucleotides line up with TRBD1. Germline CDR1 SGDLS, CDR2 YYNGEE. This CDR3 contains 14 residues. With V trimmed by 6 bases and J by 4 bases, 7 bases remained unmatched. CDR3 bases: TGTGCCAGCACCCCGGGACAGGGTAGAGAGACCCAGTACTTC. Encoded protein: CASTPGQGRETQYF. The variable domain in full, with the rest retrieved from reference TRBV9 and TRBJ2-5, is DSGVTQTPKHLITATGQRVTLRCSPRSGDLSVYWYQQSLDQGLQFLIQYYNGEERAKGNILERFSAQQFPDLHSELNLSSLELGDSALYFCASTPGQGRETQYFGPGTRLLVL.

This clone was seen more than once but under ten times. V and J are TRBV9 and TRBJ1-6; 7 bases agree with TRBD1. The CDR3 is 15 residues long. Germline V gene lookup returns CDR1 SGDLS and CDR2 YYNGEE. V trimming: 2 bases; J trimming: 6 bases; junction bases outside the gene matches: 5. The CDR3 here is CASSVRGQLNSPLHF. Written as DNA, the CDR3 is TGTGCCAGCAGCGTCCGGGGACAGCTTAATTCACCCCTCCACTTT.

The chain links TRBV5-4 to TRBJ1-6; 7 bases align to TRBD1. CDR3 length equals 15 residues. J was trimmed by 7 bases and V by 4 bases; bases with no gene match: 8. CDR1 and CDR2 from the germline V gene are SGHNT and YYREEE (reference sequence). In DNA form, the CDR3 reads TGTGCCAGCAGCCCAATAGACAGGGACAATTCACCCCTCCACTTT. Translating gives CASSPIDRDNSPLHF.

The chain has TRBV15 and TRBJ1-2; D call uncertain. CDR1 LNHNV and CDR2 YYDKDF come from the germline V gene (reference sequence). There are 19 residues in the CDR3. V shed 0 bases and J shed 6 bases, with 26 bases lying between them. The CDR3 DNA sequence: TGTGCCACCAGCAGAGATTATTCGGGCCCCATCTCCGGAGGAGATGGCTACACCTTC. Protein: CATSRDYSGPISGGDGYTF.

The chain carries TRBV27 and TRBJ2-7, with a possible D match to TRBD2 (5 bases). Per germline, CDR1 MNHEY and CDR2 SMNVEV (reference sequence). CDR3 size: 16 residues. Trimming took off 2 bases at V and 0 bases at J, with 14 bases between the two ends. The CDR3 coding sequence is TGTGCCAGCAGTTTACTTAGCGCAACGATCTCCTACGAGCAGTACTTC. This codes for CASSLLSATISYEQYF.

This rearrangement joins TRBV6-5 to TRBJ1-1; D is undetermined. The CDR3 is 13 amino acids. V was trimmed by 4 bases and J by 5 bases, leaving 11 bases between them. Germline V gives CDR1 MNHEY, CDR2 SVGAGI. The CDR3 DNA reads TGTGCCAGCAGTTTCGGAGTATTGACTGAAGCTTTCTTT. It translates to CASSFGVLTEAFF.

The chain recombines TRBV4-2 with TRBJ1-1; the D is unclear. The CDR3 is made up of 13 amino acids. Germline V CDR1 and CDR2: LGHNA, YNFKEQ. V lost 4 bases and J 8 bases, leaving 14 bases between the germline ends. CDR3 amino acids: CASSPFGGWEAFF. The DNA of the CDR3 is TGTGCCAGCAGCCCCTTTGGAGGGTGGGAAGCTTTCTTT.

This clone showed up just once. The genes are TRBV5-1 and TRBJ1-5; D ambiguous. The CDR3 totals 15 residues. Trimming took 1 base from V and 4 from J, leaving 12 bases between them. Looked up from germline, CDR1 is SGHRS and CDR2 is YFSETQ. The CDR3 DNA is TGCGCCAGCAGCTTGATCGGCGACGGGAATCAGCCCCAGCATTTT. Translated, it gives CASSLIGDGNQPQHF.

J is TRBJ2-3 and V is TRBV5-1, with 7 positions matching TRBD2. J was trimmed by 2 bases and V by 7 bases; bases with no gene match: 13. The V gene's germline CDR1 is SGHRS and CDR2 YFSETQ. CDR3 length: 16 residues. The CDR3 nucleotides read TGCGCCAGCCAAAGGGGTGGCGGGGGACTCACAGATACGCAGTATTTT. Translation: CASQRGGGGLTDTQYF.

This sequence joins TRBV6-5 and TRBJ2-7; D gene uncertain. V shed 6 bases and J shed 3 bases, with 3 bases lying between them. The CDR3 spans 10 residues. The germline gives CDR1 MNHEY, CDR2 SVGAGI. The CDR3 coding sequence is TGTGCCAGCAGCCTCTACGAGCAGTACTTC. Its protein is CASSLYEQYF.

The chain carries TRBV7-6 and TRBJ2-1; a possible D gene is TRBD2 (6 bases). This CDR3 has 15 amino acids. Germline V gives CDR1 SGHVS, CDR2 FNYEAQ. V was pared by 5 bases and J by 7 bases, with 18 bases between. As DNA, the CDR3 is TGTGCCAGCAGCCCTTGGACCGCCAGCGGGAATGAGCAGTTCTTC. Translated: CASSPWTASGNEQFF.

The gene calls are TRBV6-5 and TRBJ1-2; TRBD1 agrees at 8 bases. With 4 bases clipped from V and 4 bases from J, the junction kept 8 bases outside the gene matches. CDR1 is MNHEY, CDR2 SVGAGI, per germline. The CDR3 runs to 15 residues. This CDR3 reads CASSSPGGQAYGYTF. CDR3 in DNA: TGTGCCAGCAGTTCGCCTGGGGGACAGGCCTATGGCTACACCTTC.

The V gene is TRBV5-6, the J gene TRBJ1-2, with D tentatively TRBD1 (5 bases). The V gene's germline CDR1 is SGHDT and CDR2 YYEEEE. V lost 4 bases, J lost 4 bases, and 20 bases lay in between. This CDR3 is 16 amino acids long. The CDR3 protein is CASSATPGVLGYGYTF. In DNA, the CDR3 is TGTGCCAGCAGCGCGACCCCGGGGGTTTTGGGCTATGGCTACACCTTC.

V is TRBV25-1 and J is TRBJ2-1, with 10 positions matching TRBD1. V was pared by 6 bases and J by 10 bases, with 12 bases of the junction left unmatched. There are 15 residues in the CDR3. CDR1 is MGHDK, CDR2 SYGVNS, per germline. CDR3 in amino acids: CASSADRGPWAEQFF. The CDR3 coding sequence is TGTGCCAGCAGCGCAGACAGGGGGCCGTGGGCCGAGCAGTTCTTC.